The source of this T cell receptor beta chain is a study of read filtering for tumor transcriptome and immune sequencing. As for the study in general: Among patients, approximately 17 were male and about 15 female, aged 47 to 80 (mean approximately 60). Whole-transcriptome libraries were prepared after DNase treatment. Study observations and caveats: IR-seq and RNA-seq agreed better without single-read clonotypes.

Molecular barcoded adaptors covering alpha/delta and beta/gamma chains were used on 400 to 450 ng RNA. TCRdb passed the reads through MiXCR, listing each CDR3 protein once. The data contain 35,000 to 50,000 distinct CDR3 sequences, approximately 19% of them singletons. Sampling of bone marrow took place during active disease in every patient. V was pared by 0 bases and J by 3 bases, with 14 bases of the junction left unmatched. Germline V gives CDR1 DFQATT, CDR2 SNEGSKA (reference sequence). CDR3 size: 20 residues. A note on this clonotype: As yet, its antigen is unknown.

J is TRBJ2-1 and V is TRBV20-1, with 13 bases lining up with TRBD2. This receptor was obtained from a donor at least 40 years old with multiple myeloma. Sequenced sample: a population of CD138-negative cells sorted from bone marrow. This CDR3 reads CSARDHAWTSGGPLYNEQFF. The CDR3 DNA sequence: TGCAGTGCTAGAGATCATGCATGGACTAGCGGGGGACCTCTCTACAATGAGCAGTTCTTC.